This is a list of T cell receptor beta chains from one sample in a study of blood T cell repertoires in COVID-19. Libraries were prepared by immunoSEQ multiplex PCR; TCRdb keeps only in-frame clonotypes and omits some of them. Of a few hundred thousand clones in the sample, about 87% were seen once. The material sequenced was peripheral blood. These receptors were obtained from a woman aged 50 to 60 who had recovered from COVID-19. Each CDR3 is given with its conserved first and last residue. A D gene is named only where the DNA matches it firmly. Clone size appears in some rows only: once, few, many, or a class for an expanded clone.

v_call,j_call,clone_size,d_call,cdr3_aa,cdr3_nt
TRBV13,TRBJ2-5,once,TRBD2,CASSLRLAGEETQYF,TGTGCCAGCAGCTTAAGGCTAGCGGGCGAGGAGACCCAGTACTTC
TRBV18,TRBJ2-2,NA,TRBD1,CASSPEGGGHTGELFF,TGTGCCAGCTCACCAGAAGGGGGCGGACACACCGGGGAGCTGTTTTTT
TRBV3-1/TRBV3-2,TRBJ2-5,NA,TRBD2,CASSRRGTSGGKETQYF,TGTGCCAGCAGCCGAAGGGGGACTAGCGGGGGGAAAGAGACCCAGTACTTC
TRBV19,TRBJ2-4,NA,NA,CASRSNPGQYPLDIQYF,TGTGCCAGTAGAAGCAACCCGGGACAATACCCCTTAGACATTCAGTACTTC
TRBV6-1,TRBJ1-4,NA,NA,CASSGARGNEKLFF,TGTGCCAGCAGTGGAGCCAGGGGAAATGAAAAACTGTTTTTT
TRBV2,TRBJ2-1,NA,NA,CASRVDKPYNEQFF,TGTGCCAGCAGGGTGGACAAGCCCTACAATGAGCAGTTCTTC
TRBV12-3/TRBV12-4,TRBJ1-1,NA,TRBD1,CASSLQGAVAAFF,TGTGCCAGCAGTCTCCAGGGGGCGGTGGCAGCTTTCTTT
TRBV19,TRBJ1-1,NA,NA,CASSIDPPGAVNTEAFF,TGTGCCAGTAGTATAGATCCCCCAGGGGCCGTGAACACTGAAGCTTTCTTT
TRBV15,TRBJ2-7,NA,TRBD1,CATSRDRDRLEQYF,TGTGCCACCAGCAGGGACCGGGACAGACTAGAGCAGTACTTC
TRBV14,TRBJ2-7,NA,TRBD1,CASSRTPGQGSYEQYF,TGTGCCAGCAGCCGAACGCCGGGACAGGGGTCCTACGAGCAGTACTTC
TRBV11-2,TRBJ1-2,NA,NA,CASSLVGGGYGYTF,TGTGCCAGCAGCTTAGTCGGAGGCGGCTATGGCTACACCTTC
TRBV2,TRBJ1-4,once,NA,CASNMIGEKLFF,TGTGCCAGCAACATGATCGGGGAAAAACTGTTTTTT
TRBV6-5,TRBJ1-3,NA,NA,CASSRGSSSGNTIYF,TGTGCCAGCAGTAGGGGCAGCAGCTCTGGAAACACCATATATTTT
TRBV27,TRBJ1-6,NA,NA,CASSYRANSPLHF,TGTGCCAGCAGTTACAGGGCAAATTCACCCCTCCACTTT
TRBV30,TRBJ2-7,NA,TRBD2,CAWSGTSGGRSSYEQYF,TGTGCCTGGAGTGGGACTAGCGGGGGGAGGAGCTCCTACGAGCAGTACTTC
TRBV7-2,TRBJ2-1,NA,TRBD2,CASGLAGDYNEQFF,TGTGCCAGCGGACTAGCGGGAGACTACAATGAGCAGTTCTTC
TRBV6-4,TRBJ1-5,NA,NA,CASSSRGRARGDQPQHF,TGTGCCAGCAGCTCCCGGGGGAGGGCCCGGGGGGATCAGCCCCAGCATTTT
TRBV19,TRBJ2-1,NA,NA,CASNPGSTDEQFF,TGTGCCAGTAATCCAGGGTCCACCGATGAGCAGTTCTTC
TRBV11-2,TRBJ2-7,once,NA,CASSVTHHRALSYEQYF,TGTGCCAGCAGCGTGACTCATCACAGGGCCCTCTCCTACGAGCAGTACTTC
TRBV7-2,TRBJ2-1,once,NA,CASSFAGLEQFF,TGTGCCAGCAGCTTTGCAGGCTTGGAGCAGTTCTTC
TRBV7-2,TRBJ2-1,once,TRBD2,CASSPSGSSYNEQFF,TGTGCCAGCAGTCCGAGCGGGAGCTCCTACAATGAGCAGTTCTTC
TRBV15,TRBJ1-1,NA,NA,CATSRGPRVAEAFF,TGTGCCACCAGCAGAGGCCCCCGGGTGGCGGAAGCTTTCTTT